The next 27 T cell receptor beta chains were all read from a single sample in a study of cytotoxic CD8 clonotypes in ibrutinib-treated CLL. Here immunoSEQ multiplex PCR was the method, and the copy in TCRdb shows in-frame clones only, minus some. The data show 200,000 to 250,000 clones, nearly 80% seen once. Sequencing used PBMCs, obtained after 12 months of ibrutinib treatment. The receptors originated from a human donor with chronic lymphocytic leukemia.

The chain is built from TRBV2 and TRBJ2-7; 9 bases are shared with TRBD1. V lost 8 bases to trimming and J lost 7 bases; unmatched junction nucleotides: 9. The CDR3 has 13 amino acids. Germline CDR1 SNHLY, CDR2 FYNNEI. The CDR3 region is CASGTGRRVEQYF. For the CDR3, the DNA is TGTGCCAGCGGGACAGGGAGAAGGGTGGAGCAGTACTTC.

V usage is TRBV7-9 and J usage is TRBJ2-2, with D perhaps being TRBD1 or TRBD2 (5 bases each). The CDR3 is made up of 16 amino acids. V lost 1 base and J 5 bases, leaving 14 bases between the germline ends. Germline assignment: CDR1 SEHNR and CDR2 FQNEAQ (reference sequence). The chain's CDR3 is CASSLGPVGVTGELFF. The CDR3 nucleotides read TGTGCCAGCAGCTTAGGCCCTGTGGGGGTGACCGGGGAGCTGTTTTTT.

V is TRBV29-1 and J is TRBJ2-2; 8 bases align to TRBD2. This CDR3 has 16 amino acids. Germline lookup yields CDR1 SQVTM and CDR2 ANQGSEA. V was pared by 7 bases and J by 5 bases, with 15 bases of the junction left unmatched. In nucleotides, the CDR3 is TGCAGCGCTAGGACTAGCCTGGTTTCCTTAACCGGGGAGCTGTTTTTT. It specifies CSARTSLVSLTGELFF.

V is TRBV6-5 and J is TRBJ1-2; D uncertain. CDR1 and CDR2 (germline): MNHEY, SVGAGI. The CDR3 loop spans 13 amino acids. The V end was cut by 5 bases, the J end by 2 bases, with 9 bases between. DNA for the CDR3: TGTGCCAGCAGTATGAACTGGAACTATGGCTACACCTTC. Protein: CASSMNWNYGYTF.

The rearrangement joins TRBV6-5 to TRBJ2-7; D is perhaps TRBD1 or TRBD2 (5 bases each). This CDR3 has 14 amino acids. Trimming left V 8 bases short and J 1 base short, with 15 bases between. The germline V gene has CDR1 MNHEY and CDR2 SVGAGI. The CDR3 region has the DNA TGTGCCAGCGAGGCAGGGACCGATTCCTACGAGCAGTACTTC. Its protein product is CASEAGTDSYEQYF.

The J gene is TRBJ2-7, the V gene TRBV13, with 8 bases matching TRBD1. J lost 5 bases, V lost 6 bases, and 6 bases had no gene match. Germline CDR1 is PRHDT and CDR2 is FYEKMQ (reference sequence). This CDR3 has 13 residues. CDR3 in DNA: TGTGCCAGCAGACGCGGACAGGGCCACGAGCAGTACTTC. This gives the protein CASRRGQGHEQYF.

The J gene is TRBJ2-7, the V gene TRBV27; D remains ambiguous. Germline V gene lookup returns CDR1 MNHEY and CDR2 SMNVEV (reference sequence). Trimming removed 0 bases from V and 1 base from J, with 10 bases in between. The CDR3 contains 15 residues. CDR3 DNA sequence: TGTGCCAGCAGTTTATCGAGTCCTAGATCCTACGAGCAGTACTTC. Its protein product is CASSLSSPRSYEQYF.

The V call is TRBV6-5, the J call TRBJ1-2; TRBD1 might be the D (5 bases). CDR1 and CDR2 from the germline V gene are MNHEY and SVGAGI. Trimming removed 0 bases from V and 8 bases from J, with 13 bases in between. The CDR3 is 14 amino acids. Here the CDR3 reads CASSYSGRDLGYTF. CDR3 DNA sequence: TGTGCCAGCAGTTACTCGGGCAGGGATTTAGGCTACACCTTC.

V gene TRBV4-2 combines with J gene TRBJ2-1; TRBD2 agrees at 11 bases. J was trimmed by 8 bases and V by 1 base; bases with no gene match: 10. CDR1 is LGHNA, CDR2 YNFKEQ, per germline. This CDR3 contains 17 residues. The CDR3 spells CASSQAPLAGGKDEQFF. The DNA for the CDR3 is TGTGCCAGCAGCCAAGCTCCCCTAGCGGGGGGTAAAGATGAGCAGTTCTTC.

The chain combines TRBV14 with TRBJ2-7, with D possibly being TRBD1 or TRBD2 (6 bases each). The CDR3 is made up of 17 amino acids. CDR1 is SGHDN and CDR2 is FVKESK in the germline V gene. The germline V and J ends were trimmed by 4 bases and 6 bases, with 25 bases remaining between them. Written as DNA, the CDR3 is TGTGCCAGCAGCCTAGGAGGGTCCGGGACCTCACAGGGCGAGCAGTACTTC. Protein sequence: CASSLGGSGTSQGEQYF.

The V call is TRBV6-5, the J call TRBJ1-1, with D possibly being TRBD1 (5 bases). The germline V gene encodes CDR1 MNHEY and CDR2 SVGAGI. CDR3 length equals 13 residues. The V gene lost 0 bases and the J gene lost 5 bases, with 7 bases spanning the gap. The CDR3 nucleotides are TGTGCCAGCAGTTACTCGCCAGGGACTGAAGCTTTCTTT. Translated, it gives CASSYSPGTEAFF.

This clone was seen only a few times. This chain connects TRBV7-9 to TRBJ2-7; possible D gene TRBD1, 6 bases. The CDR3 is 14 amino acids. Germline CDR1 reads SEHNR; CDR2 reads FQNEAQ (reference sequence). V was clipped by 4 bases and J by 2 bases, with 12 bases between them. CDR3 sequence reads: CASSSPGVTYEQYF. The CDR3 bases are TGTGCCAGCAGCTCCCCAGGGGTTACCTACGAGCAGTACTTC.

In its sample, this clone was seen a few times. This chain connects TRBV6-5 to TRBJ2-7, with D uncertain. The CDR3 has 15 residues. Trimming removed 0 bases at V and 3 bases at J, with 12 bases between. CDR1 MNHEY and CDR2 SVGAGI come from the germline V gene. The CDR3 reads CASSYSGDSGYEQYF. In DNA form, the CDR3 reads TGTGCCAGCAGTTACTCCGGAGACTCAGGCTACGAGCAGTACTTC.

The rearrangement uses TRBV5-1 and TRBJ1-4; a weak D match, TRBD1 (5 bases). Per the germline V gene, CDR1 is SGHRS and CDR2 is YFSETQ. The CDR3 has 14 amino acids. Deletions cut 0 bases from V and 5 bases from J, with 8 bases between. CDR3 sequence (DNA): TGCGCCAGCAGCTTGGTGGGACCAAATGAAAAACTGTTTTTT. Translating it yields CASSLVGPNEKLFF. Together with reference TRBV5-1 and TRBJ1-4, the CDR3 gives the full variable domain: KAGVTQTPRYLIKTRGQQVTLSCSPISGHRSVSWYQQTPGQGLQFLFEYFSETQRNKGNFPGRFSGRQFSNSRSEMNVSTLELGDSALYLCASSLVGPNEKLFFGSGTQLSVL.

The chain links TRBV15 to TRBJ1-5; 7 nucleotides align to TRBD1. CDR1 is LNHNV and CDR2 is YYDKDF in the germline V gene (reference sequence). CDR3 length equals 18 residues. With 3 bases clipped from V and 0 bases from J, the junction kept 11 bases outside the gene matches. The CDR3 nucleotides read TGTGCCACCAGCAGGACAGGACAGGCGGGGATTAGCAATCAGCCCCAGCATTTT. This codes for CATSRTGQAGISNQPQHF.

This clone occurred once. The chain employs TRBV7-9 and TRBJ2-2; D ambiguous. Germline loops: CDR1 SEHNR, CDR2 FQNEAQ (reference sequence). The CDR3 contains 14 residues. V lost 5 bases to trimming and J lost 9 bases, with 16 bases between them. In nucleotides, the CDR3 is TGTGCCAGCAGCCCGGGCCACACGGGCCGGGAGCTGTTTTTT. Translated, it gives CASSPGHTGRELFF.

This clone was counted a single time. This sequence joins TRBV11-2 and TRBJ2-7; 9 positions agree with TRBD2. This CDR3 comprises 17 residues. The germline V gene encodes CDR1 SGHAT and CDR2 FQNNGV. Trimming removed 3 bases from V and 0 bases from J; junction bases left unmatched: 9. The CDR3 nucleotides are TGTGCCAGCAGCTTTTTGTCTAGCGGGACCTACTCCTACGAGCAGTACTTC. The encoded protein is CASSFLSSGTYSYEQYF.

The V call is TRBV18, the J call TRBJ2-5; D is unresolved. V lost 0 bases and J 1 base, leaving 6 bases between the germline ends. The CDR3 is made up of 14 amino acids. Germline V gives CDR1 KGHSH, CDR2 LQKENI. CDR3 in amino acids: CASSPPNSQETQYF. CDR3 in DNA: TGTGCCAGCTCACCACCTAACTCCCAAGAGACCCAGTACTTC.

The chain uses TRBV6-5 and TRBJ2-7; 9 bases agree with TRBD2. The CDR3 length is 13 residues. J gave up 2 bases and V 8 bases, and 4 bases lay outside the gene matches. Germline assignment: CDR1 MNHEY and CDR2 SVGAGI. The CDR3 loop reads CASEREVPYEQYF. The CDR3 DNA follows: TGTGCCAGCGAGCGGGAGGTCCCCTACGAGCAGTACTTC.

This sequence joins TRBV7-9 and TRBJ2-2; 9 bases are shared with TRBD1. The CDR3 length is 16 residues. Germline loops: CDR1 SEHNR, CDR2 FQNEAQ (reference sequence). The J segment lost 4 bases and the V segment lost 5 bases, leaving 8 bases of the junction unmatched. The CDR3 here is CASSTTGTGITGELFF. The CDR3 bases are TGTGCCAGCAGCACCACCGGGACAGGGATCACCGGGGAGCTGTTTTTT. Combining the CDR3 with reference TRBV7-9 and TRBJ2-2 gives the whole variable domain DTGVSQNPRHKITKRGQNVTFRCDPISEHNRLYWYRQTLGQGPEFLTYFQNEAQLEKSRLLSDRFSAERPKGSFSTLEIQRTEQGDSAMYLCASSTTGTGITGELFFGEGSRLTVL.

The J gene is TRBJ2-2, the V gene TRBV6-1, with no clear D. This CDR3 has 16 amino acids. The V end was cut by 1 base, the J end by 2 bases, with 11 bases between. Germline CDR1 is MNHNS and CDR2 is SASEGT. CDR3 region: CASSEGHAINTGELFF. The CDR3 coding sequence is TGTGCCAGCAGTGAAGGACACGCAATCAACACCGGGGAGCTGTTTTTT.

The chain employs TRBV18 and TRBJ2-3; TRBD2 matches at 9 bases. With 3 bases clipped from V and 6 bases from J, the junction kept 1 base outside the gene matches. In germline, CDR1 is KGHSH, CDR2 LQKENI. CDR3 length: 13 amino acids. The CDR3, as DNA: TGTGCCAGCTCACCCGCGGGGGGGGATACGCAGTATTTT. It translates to CASSPAGGDTQYF.

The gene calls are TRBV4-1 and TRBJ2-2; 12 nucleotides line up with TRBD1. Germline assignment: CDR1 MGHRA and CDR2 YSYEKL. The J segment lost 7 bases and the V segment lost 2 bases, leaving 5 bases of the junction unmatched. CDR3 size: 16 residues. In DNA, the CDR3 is TGCGCCAGCAGCCAACCGGGACAGGGGGCCGGCGGGGAGCTGTTTTTT. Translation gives CASSQPGQGAGGELFF.

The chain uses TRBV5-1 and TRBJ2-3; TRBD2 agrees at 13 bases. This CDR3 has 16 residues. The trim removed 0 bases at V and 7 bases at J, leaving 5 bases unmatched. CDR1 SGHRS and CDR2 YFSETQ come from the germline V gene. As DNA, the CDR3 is TGCGCCAGCAGCTTGGCCGGGACTAGCGGGATCAATACGCAGTATTTT. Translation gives CASSLAGTSGINTQYF. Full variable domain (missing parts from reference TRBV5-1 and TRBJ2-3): KAGVTQTPRYLIKTRGQQVTLSCSPISGHRSVSWYQQTPGQGLQFLFEYFSETQRNKGNFPGRFSGRQFSNSRSEMNVSTLELGDSALYLCASSLAGTSGINTQYFGPGTRLTVL.

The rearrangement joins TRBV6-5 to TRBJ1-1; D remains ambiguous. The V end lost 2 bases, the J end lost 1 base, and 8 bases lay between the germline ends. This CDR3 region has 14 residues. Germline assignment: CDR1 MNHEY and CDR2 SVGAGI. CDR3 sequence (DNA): TGTGCCAGCAGTTACGATGAAGGGAACACTGAAGCTTTCTTT. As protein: CASSYDEGNTEAFF.

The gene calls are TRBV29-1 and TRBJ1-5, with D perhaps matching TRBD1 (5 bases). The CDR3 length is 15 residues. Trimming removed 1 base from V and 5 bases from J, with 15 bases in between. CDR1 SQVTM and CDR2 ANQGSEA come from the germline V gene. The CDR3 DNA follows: TGCAGCGTTGAAGTAATGTCACAGGAACATCAGCCCCAGCATTTT. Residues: CSVEVMSQEHQPQHF. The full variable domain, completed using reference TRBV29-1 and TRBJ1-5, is SAVISQKPSRDICQRGTSLTIQCQVDSQVTMMFWYRQQPGQSLTLIATANQGSEATYESGFVIDKFPISRPNLTFSTLTVSNMSPEDSSIYLCSVEVMSQEHQPQHFGDGTRLSIL.

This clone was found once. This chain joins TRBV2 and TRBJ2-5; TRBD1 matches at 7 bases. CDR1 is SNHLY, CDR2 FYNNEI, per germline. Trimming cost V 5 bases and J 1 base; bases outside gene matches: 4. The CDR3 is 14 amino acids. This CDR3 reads CASSYAGGQETQYF. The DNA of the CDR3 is TGTGCCAGCAGTTACGCAGGGGGCCAAGAGACCCAGTACTTC.